This is a list of T cell receptor beta chains from one sample in a study of blood T cell repertoires in COVID-19. Sequencing was performed with immunoSEQ multiplex PCR; in TCRdb, only in-frame clones are kept and a portion is missing. The profile shows about 180,000 clones, 85% to 90% of them singletons. Material for sequencing was peripheral blood. The receptors shown here come from a woman in her 30s with active or convalescent COVID-19. The CDR3 runs from the conserved cysteine through the conserved F or W.

TRBV5-4	15	TRBJ1-4	CASSSNRELDEKLFF
TRBV27	14	TRBJ1-1	CASTPRGGNTEAFF
TRBV12-3/TRBV12-4	12	TRBJ2-1	CASSRLAVEQFF
TRBV11-2	11	TRBJ1-4	CASSRNEKLFF
TRBV24-1	16	TRBJ2-3	CATSDPSQGGTDTQYF
TRBV29-1	13	TRBJ1-2	CSVVVGGYYGYTF
TRBV5-1	15	TRBJ2-5	CASSSYSGLQETQYF
TRBV2	17	TRBJ1-6	CASIRTGGRVGNSPLHF
TRBV21-1	12	TRBJ2-1	CASSNKSPAQFF
TRBV11-2	13	TRBJ2-7	CASRDTGGYEQYF
TRBV12-3/TRBV12-4	13	TRBJ2-5	CASSFRGQETQYF
TRBV30	13	TRBJ1-2	CAWRVGLNYGYTF
TRBV19	14	TRBJ1-5	CASRLGGSNQPQHF
TRBV5-1	16	TRBJ1-6	CASSLVAASRGSPLHF
TRBV18	13	TRBJ1-1	CASSAGVNTEAFF
TRBV27	17	TRBJ2-1	CASSSLSSVAGGNEQFF
TRBV6-5	15	TRBJ1-5	CASKLQGAGNQPQHF
TRBV28	14	TRBJ1-4	CASRDRLKRWKLFF
TRBV11-3	15	TRBJ1-2	CASSQGQRANYGYTF
TRBV28	12	TRBJ1-4	CASGGVGEKLFF
TRBV3-1/TRBV3-2	16	TRBJ1-5	CASSQGTGGLVVAQHF
TRBV3-1/TRBV3-2	14	TRBJ1-1	CASSRTGRGTEAFF
TRBV19	16	TRBJ2-3	CASSPGLAGRTDTQYF
TRBV4-1	16	TRBJ2-5	CASSQGLAPGWETQYF
TRBV10-3	16	TRBJ2-2	CAISDAGGPRTGELFF
TRBV11-2	15	TRBJ2-7	CASSFQQGSLNEQYF
TRBV18	14	TRBJ2-7	CASSFGQGGDEQYF
TRBV9	16	TRBJ2-3	CASSVAGTGIQDTQYF
TRBV21-1	11	TRBJ1-5	CASSYSGPQHF
TRBV19	18	TRBJ1-5	CASSIVARGGYSNQPQHF
TRBV11-3	17	TRBJ1-4	CASSLSQAWQGNEKLFF
TRBV30	12	TRBJ1-2	CAWNNNRGGYTF
TRBV6-5	16	TRBJ2-1	CASSYRGSGFRNEQFF
TRBV15	14	TRBJ1-5	CATSRDLTGQPQHF
TRBV2	16	TRBJ1-2	CASSAVNEGRVGGYTF
TRBV5-8	13	TRBJ2-5	CASRQTGPETQYF
TRBV5-6	15	TRBJ1-2	CASSLARGTNYGYTF
TRBV3-1/TRBV3-2	14	TRBJ1-2	CASSQVNINYGYTF
TRBV5-4	15	TRBJ2-7	CASSPERGGQVEQYF
TRBV15	15	TRBJ1-1	CATSREGAGNTEAFF
TRBV11-3	16	TRBJ2-1	CASSEAGQGGYNEQFF
TRBV11-3	13	TRBJ2-5	CASSFSSAETQYF
TRBV9	11	TRBJ1-3	CASSKANTIYF
TRBV9	15	TRBJ1-4	CASGSPGGGDEKLFF
TRBV10-2	16	TRBJ1-5	CASTPSLGTRNQPQHF
TRBV4-1	15	TRBJ2-7	CASSLSGGVSYEQYF
TRBV3-1/TRBV3-2	14	TRBJ2-2	CASSPGLNTGELFF
TRBV7-2	14	TRBJ2-7	CASSLVTSGRLYYF
TRBV6-5	15	TRBJ2-7	CASSYDRAFSYEQYF
TRBV19	13	TRBJ2-5	CASSIGLQETQYF